Included here is one T cell receptor (beta chain) sequence, with context. These data come from a study of OX40 agonist ivuxolimab in advanced cancers. Study-wide background: Participants averaged approximately 65 years of age (range roughly 23 to 90) and were roughly 80% male.

Trimming shortened V by 5 bases and J by 4 bases, and 9 bases separated the two germline ends. This CDR3 is built from 13 residues. The germline CDR1 and CDR2 sequences are MNHEY and SVGAGI. The protocol was immunoSEQ multiplex PCR, while the TCRdb copy is restricted to in-frame clones and leaves out a portion. This table holds tens of thousands of clones, roughly 93% found once. This receptor was taken from an adult with an advanced solid tumor such as melanoma, head and neck, liver or kidney cancer. Sequenced material: CD4+ or CD8+ T cells sorted from blood, taken in a trial of the OX40 agonist ivuxolimab. V and J are TRBV6-5 and TRBJ1-3; D unclear. Here the CDR3 DNA reads TGTGCCAGCAGTCGAGAACAAGGAAACACCATATATTTT. Encoded protein: CASSREQGNTIYF.